These T cell receptor beta chains were read from a single sample in a study of CD8 T cells in ankylosing spondylitis. TCRdb reanalysed the 5' RACE reads using MiXCR and keeps one entry per CDR3 protein. The table lists roughly 150,000 distinct CDR3 sequences, roughly 34% of them singletons. Specimen: synovial fluid, either unsorted or a sorted T cell fraction (not recorded which). These TCRs come from a male donor with ankylosing spondylitis. Each CDR3 is given with its conserved first and last residue. The D gene is left open where the match is weak. Expanded clones are given a class, and other clones once, few, many or no size at all.

>TRBV6-5|.|.|TRBJ1-3
CASSYIQARSGNTIYF
TGTGCCAGCAGTTACATTCAGGCCCGCTCTGGAAACACCATATATTTT
>TRBV6-2/TRBV6-3|.|.|TRBJ2-7
CASRRGGTYEQYF
TGTGCCAGCAGACGCGGGGGCACCTACGAGCAGTACTTC
>TRBV28|.|TRBD2|TRBJ2-7
CASRQTSASSYEQYF
TGTGCCAGCAGACAAACTAGCGCGAGCTCCTACGAGCAGTACTTC
>TRBV9|.|TRBD2|TRBJ2-3
CASSVGTITDTQYF
TGTGCCAGCAGCGTCGGGACTATCACAGATACGCAGTATTTT
>TRBV19|.|.|TRBJ2-1
CASSIDWQSSYNEQFF
TGTGCCAGTAGTATCGACTGGCAGAGCTCCTACAATGAGCAGTTCTTC
>TRBV28|.|TRBD1|TRBJ1-6
CASSLGQVNSPLHF
TGTGCCAGCAGTTTAGGACAGGTTAATTCACCCCTCCACTTT
>TRBV20-1|.|.|TRBJ2-7
CSARGLVGGDHYEQYF
TGCAGTGCTAGAGGTCTGGTAGGCGGAGACCACTACGAGCAGTACTTC
>TRBV28|.|TRBD2|TRBJ2-1
CASSSPGLATYEQFF
TGTGCCAGCAGCTCACCGGGACTAGCTACCTATGAGCAGTTCTTC
>TRBV20-1|few|TRBD1|TRBJ1-5
CSATGGTGGRSNQPQHF
TGCAGTGCTACGGGGGGGACAGGGGGTCGGAGCAATCAGCCCCAGCATTTT
>TRBV15|.|.|TRBJ2-3
CATSPRGRALWDTQYF
TGTGCCACCAGCCCTCGGGGTAGGGCTCTATGGGATACGCAGTATTTT
>TRBV12-3/TRBV12-4|few|.|TRBJ1-1
CASNVGPYTEAFF
TGTGCCAGCAACGTAGGGCCATACACTGAAGCTTTCTTT
>TRBV5-8|.|.|TRBJ2-1
CASSLYRTSSYNEQFF
TGTGCCAGCAGCTTGTACAGGACGAGCTCCTACAATGAGCAGTTCTTC
>TRBV5-1|.|.|TRBJ2-1
CASGGEGWQFF
TGCGCCAGCGGCGGAGAGGGTTGGCAGTTCTTC
>TRBV20-1|few|TRBD1|TRBJ2-1
CSAHNPGQGHNEQFF
TGCAGTGCACACAACCCCGGACAGGGTCACAATGAGCAGTTCTTC
>TRBV20-1|.|.|TRBJ1-6
CSARNTDATPLHF
TGCAGTGCTAGAAATACGGACGCAACACCCCTCCACTTT
>TRBV5-1|.|.|TRBJ1-2
CASSRLTGNYGYTF
TGCGCCAGCAGCAGGCTGACAGGAAACTATGGCTACACCTTC
>TRBV14|.|.|TRBJ2-3
CASSQVASQTADTQYF
TGTGCCAGCAGCCAAGTGGCCTCGCAGACTGCAGATACGCAGTATTTT
>TRBV28|many|.|TRBJ2-7
CASTLRANSYEQYF
TGTGCCAGCACCCTCCGGGCTAACTCCTACGAGCAGTACTTC
>TRBV5-1|.|.|TRBJ1-1
CASSFEFGGKTEAFF
TGCGCCAGCAGCTTCGAATTTGGCGGTAAAACCGAAGCTTTCTTT
>TRBV12-3/TRBV12-4|many|.|TRBJ2-1
CASRDKGEQFF
TGTGCCAGCAGAGATAAGGGTGAGCAGTTCTTC